What follows is one TCR beta chain and its context. The antigen is undetermined. This sample stems from a study of T cell responses to AZD1222 COVID-19 vaccine. Whole-study context: Analysis merged second doses at about 4 or about 12 weeks. Whole-study results and caveats: Vaccine-associated CD4 TCRs ranged over spike, dominating at 160-218 and 743-854. Baseline seropositivity occurred in only 5 to 7 AZD1222 recipients.

The ends were cut back, 2 bases at V and 2 bases at J, with 13 bases in the middle. From germline, CDR1 is SGDLS and CDR2 YYNGEE. This CDR3 is built from 15 residues. Assay used: immunoSEQ multiplex PCR; TCRdb lists only in-frame clones, some missing. The table shows 160,000 or so clones, with roughly 86% occurring only once. The V and J genes are TRBV9 and TRBJ1-1, with D hard to call. The receptor comes from an adult in good health. Here the sequenced sample was peripheral blood, taken on day 0 of AZD1222 vaccination. In DNA, the CDR3 is TGTGCCAGCAGCGTGGAAGCGCAGATAAACACTGAAGCTTTCTTT. Protein sequence: CASSVEAQINTEAFF.